This passage covers 24 T cell receptor beta chains from one sample sequenced in a study of control samples from healthy donors and cancer patients. The protocol was immunoSEQ multiplex PCR, while the TCRdb copy is restricted to in-frame clones and leaves out a portion. This sample's table reports under 200,000 clones. Sample: blood. These receptors came from a woman aged 25 to 39 in good health.

The chain is built from TRBV6-5 and TRBJ2-5; 7 bases match TRBD1. Trimming removed 6 bases from V and 4 bases from J; junction bases left unmatched: 5. The germline V gene has CDR1 MNHEY and CDR2 SVGAGI. CDR3 length equals 13 residues. CDR3 sequence reads: CASRNPGGETQYF. DNA of the CDR3: TGTGCCAGCAGAAACCCAGGGGGAGAGACCCAGTACTTC.

This chain uses TRBV10-1 with TRBJ1-4; 7 bases are a match to TRBD1. The germline V gene has CDR1 WNHNN and CDR2 SYGVQD (reference sequence). V shed 3 bases and J 3 bases; nucleotides not matched to a gene: 1. CDR3 length: 14 residues. CDR3 amino acids: CASSEDRANEKLFF. CDR3 sequence (DNA): TGCGCCAGCAGTGAAGACAGGGCTAATGAAAAACTGTTTTTT.

The chain is built from TRBV5-6 and TRBJ2-3, with D unclear. The CDR3 extends over 12 amino acids. Germline CDR1 is SGHDT and CDR2 is YYEEEE. V was shortened by 2 bases and J by 7 bases, with 8 bases between the two germline ends. The CDR3, as DNA: TGTGCCAGCAGCTTAGGCCTCAATACGCAGTATTTT. It specifies CASSLGLNTQYF.

The chain couples TRBV12-3 or TRBV12-4 to TRBJ1-2; no clear D gene. V was shortened by 6 bases and J by 5 bases, with 10 bases between the two germline ends. The CDR3 sequence is 12 residues long. In DNA, the CDR3 is TGTGCCAGCAGCCCTTCGGGATATGGCTACACCTTC. Amino acids: CASSPSGYGYTF.

The J gene is TRBJ1-5, the V gene TRBV6-6, with D possibly TRBD1 on 5 matching bases. The CDR3 is made up of 16 amino acids. The V gene's germline CDR1 is MNHNY and CDR2 SVGAGI (reference sequence). V gave up 4 bases and J gave up 0 bases, with 13 bases separating them. Here the CDR3 DNA reads TGTGCCAGCAGTTGGGGGACGGTCTATAGCAATCAGCCCCAGCATTTT. Its translation: CASSWGTVYSNQPQHF.

This rearrangement joins TRBV2 to TRBJ2-5; perhaps TRBD1 as D (6 bases). The CDR3 length is 14 residues. Germline V lookup: CDR1 SNHLY, CDR2 FYNNEI. V gave up 6 bases and J gave up 2 bases, with 13 bases separating them. The CDR3 sequence: CASSPTGWQETQYF. The CDR3 coding sequence is TGTGCCAGCAGCCCGACAGGTTGGCAAGAGACCCAGTACTTC. Looking up the rest from reference TRBV2 and TRBJ2-5 gives the full variable domain: EPEVTQTPSHQVTQMGQEVILRCVPISNHLYFYWYRQILGQKVEFLVSFYNNEISEKSEIFDDQFSVERPDGSNFTLKIRSTKLEDSAMYFCASSPTGWQETQYFGPGTRLLVL.

With respect to this clone: The same CDR3 arises from other DNA sequences in this sample as well. The V and J genes are TRBV28 and TRBJ1-5; weak D call: TRBD1 (5 bases). The CDR3 has 14 amino acids. V was clipped by 2 bases and J by 1 base, with 6 bases between them. CDR1 is MDHEN and CDR2 is SYDVKM in the germline V gene. This CDR3 is CASSLGGSNQPQHF. The CDR3 DNA reads TGTGCCAGCAGTTTAGGGGGAAGCAATCAGCCCCAGCATTTT.

V usage is TRBV12-3 or TRBV12-4 and J usage is TRBJ1-1; no definite D call. The CDR3 spans 13 residues. Trimming stripped 6 bases from V and 1 base from J, with 9 bases between. CDR3: CASSRWKNTEAFF. In DNA form, the CDR3 reads TGTGCCAGCAGCCGTTGGAAGAACACTGAAGCTTTCTTT.

The chain combines TRBV10-2 with TRBJ1-1; 8 bases map to TRBD1. The V and J ends lost 7 bases and 2 bases, in that order; junction bases with no gene match: 3. This CDR3 has 13 residues. Per germline, CDR1 WSHSY and CDR2 SAAADI. In nucleotides, the CDR3 is TGCGCCAGCATGGCAGGGGGCAACACTGAAGCTTTCTTT. It codes for CASMAGGNTEAFF.

The chain joins TRBV7-9 to TRBJ1-1, with TRBD1 as a possible D gene (5 bases). This CDR3 region has 11 residues. The germline gives CDR1 SEHNR, CDR2 FQNEAQ (reference sequence). Trimming shortened V by 4 bases and J by 10 bases, and 10 bases separated the two germline ends. In nucleotides, the CDR3 is TGTGCCAGCAGCTCGCAGGGAGTAGCTTTCTTT. Translated, it gives CASSSQGVAFF.

About this clone: The same CDR3 can be traced to other DNA sequences in this sample. This chain joins TRBV12-3 or TRBV12-4 and TRBJ2-1; the D gene is possibly TRBD1 (5 bases). Deletions cut 7 bases from V and 10 bases from J, with 14 bases between. The CDR3 is 12 amino acids. As DNA, the CDR3 is TGTGCCAGCACCCCCGGACACTTAGAGCAGTTCTTC. As protein: CASTPGHLEQFF.

The CDR3 is CASSPQRQTIQETQYF. In nucleotides, the CDR3 is TGTGCCAGCAGTCCACAAAGACAGACAATCCAAGAGACCCAGTACTTC. The chain has TRBV28 and TRBJ2-5, with D maybe TRBD1 (5 bases). CDR1 is MDHEN and CDR2 is SYDVKM in the germline V gene. Trimming removed 5 bases from V and 1 base from J, with 17 bases in between. This CDR3 has 16 residues.

The chain links TRBV9 to TRBJ2-2; TRBD2 might be the D (6 bases). The V and J ends lost 0 bases and 4 bases respectively, with 13 bases between them. Germline CDR1 SGDLS, CDR2 YYNGEE. The length of the CDR3 is 16 residues. The CDR3 loop reads CASSVEGSGLTGELFF. The CDR3 nucleotides read TGTGCCAGCAGCGTAGAAGGTAGCGGCCTCACCGGGGAGCTGTTTTTT.

The chain couples TRBV12-3 or TRBV12-4 to TRBJ2-1; D call uncertain. This CDR3 region has 13 residues. Trimming cost V 2 bases and J 5 bases, with 7 bases left between them. In DNA, the CDR3 is TGTGCCAGCAGTTTAAACAGAAACAATGAGCAGTTCTTC. Amino acids: CASSLNRNNEQFF.

This chain uses TRBV5-3 with TRBJ2-1; maybe TRBD1 (5 bases). TRBV5-3 is annotated as an ORF whose role is uncertain. CDR3 size: 14 residues. V lost 10 bases to trimming and J lost 3 bases, with 17 bases between them. CDR3 sequence reads: CAQRAGSFYNEQFF. DNA for the CDR3: TGTGCCCAAAGGGCAGGGTCGTTCTACAATGAGCAGTTCTTC.

V is TRBV6-5 and J is TRBJ2-3; D gene ambiguous. This CDR3 spans 12 amino acids. CDR1 is MNHEY and CDR2 is SVGAGI in the germline V gene. Trimming took off 6 bases at V and 4 bases at J, with 8 bases between the two ends. In DNA, the CDR3 is TGTGCCAGCAGCCGAAATTCAGATACGCAGTATTTT. It translates to CASSRNSDTQYF.

Here the CDR3 DNA reads TGTGCCAGCAGAACGACTAGATCCCCAGATACGCAGTATTTT. It encodes CASRTTRSPDTQYF. The gene calls are TRBV6-5 and TRBJ2-3, with D perhaps matching TRBD2 (6 bases). CDR3 length: 14 amino acids. Per the germline V gene, CDR1 is MNHEY and CDR2 is SVGAGI. V lost 6 bases and J lost 4, with 14 bases in between.

The V gene is TRBV7-9, the J gene TRBJ2-3; D is possibly TRBD1 or TRBD2 (5 bases each). The CDR3 spans 15 residues. V was pared by 1 base and J by 0 bases, with 8 bases between. Germline V lookup: CDR1 SEHNR, CDR2 FQNEAQ (reference sequence). The CDR3 protein is CASSLGGASTDTQYF. The CDR3 DNA follows: TGTGCCAGCAGCTTAGGAGGGGCCAGCACAGATACGCAGTATTTT.

The chain joins TRBV25-1 to TRBJ1-5; no clear D gene. Trimming removed 6 bases at V and 0 bases at J, with 3 bases between. Germline CDR1 MGHDK, CDR2 SYGVNS. This CDR3 spans 12 amino acids. For the CDR3, the DNA is TGTGCCAGCAGGGGTAGCAATCAGCCCCAGCATTTT. Translation gives CASRGSNQPQHF.

This rearrangement joins TRBV28 to TRBJ1-1; TRBD1 agrees at 7 bases. The CDR3 has 14 residues. Per the germline V gene, CDR1 is MDHEN and CDR2 is SYDVKM. V shed 5 bases and J 6 bases; nucleotides not matched to a gene: 9. This CDR3 reads CASSRTDRVAEAFF. CDR3 DNA: TGTGCCAGCAGTCGGACCGACAGGGTCGCTGAAGCTTTCTTT.

Worth noting for this clone: At one end, the junction sequence differs from germline, possibly due to a read error. The chain links TRBV10-3 to TRBJ1-1, with TRBD1 matching 7 bases. This CDR3 region has 12 residues. Germline values: CDR1 ENHRY, CDR2 SYGVKD. DNA for the CDR3: TGTGCCATCAGAACGACAGGGACTGGAGCTTTCTTT. Translated, it gives CAIRTTGTGAFF.

The rearrangement joins TRBV27 to TRBJ1-1; TRBD1 is a possible D gene (6 bases). The CDR3 runs to 15 residues. The V gene lost 2 bases and the J gene lost 0 bases, with 10 bases spanning the gap. Germline CDR1 is MNHEY and CDR2 is SMNVEV (reference sequence). The CDR3 protein is CASSLNRAVNTEAFF. The CDR3 DNA reads as TGTGCCAGCAGTTTAAACAGGGCAGTGAACACTGAAGCTTTCTTT.

CDR3: CASSLSGQNYNEQFF. The CDR3 coding sequence is TGTGCCAGCAGTTTATCGGGTCAAAACTACAATGAGCAGTTCTTC. This chain joins TRBV28 and TRBJ2-1; no firm D call. Germline V CDR1 and CDR2: MDHEN, SYDVKM. V was pared by 1 base and J by 3 bases, with 10 bases between. The CDR3 is 15 amino acids.

The rearrangement links TRBV9 to TRBJ2-5; either TRBD1 or TRBD2 may supply D (5 bases each). CDR3 length: 12 residues. From germline, CDR1 is SGDLS and CDR2 YYNGEE. V lost 0 bases to trimming and J lost 11 bases, with 11 bases between them. The CDR3 region is CASSVEFGAQYF. CDR3 sequence (DNA): TGTGCCAGCAGCGTAGAGTTCGGGGCTCAGTACTTC. Full variable domain (outside the CDR3, taken from reference TRBV9 and TRBJ2-5): DSGVTQTPKHLITATGQRVTLRCSPRSGDLSVYWYQQSLDQGLQFLIQYYNGEERAKGNILERFSAQQFPDLHSELNLSSLELGDSALYFCASSVEFGAQYFGPGTRLLVL.